This T cell receptor (beta chain) appears in the sequencing data of a study of blood T cell repertoires in COVID-19. Overall study context: Acute-phase and convalescent COVID-19 samples originated in the United States, Italy and Spain.

Only in-frame clones appear in the TCRdb table, and some are missing; sequencing was by immunoSEQ multiplex PCR. The sample yields about 240,000 clones, roughly 83% seen once. This CDR3 spans 14 amino acids. Germline assignment: CDR1 SGHRS and CDR2 YFSETQ. Trimming took 1 base from V and 0 from J, leaving 5 bases between them. This receptor was taken from a woman over 75 with acute or convalescent COVID-19. Specimen: peripheral blood. The chain has TRBV5-1 and TRBJ1-3; D unclear. The CDR3 reads CASSLSGSGNTIYF. DNA for the CDR3: TGCGCCAGCAGCTTGTCAGGCTCTGGAAACACCATATATTTT.